The clone carrying this T cell receptor beta chain was counted a few times. What it binds is not known. Sequencing of the DNA from cultured CD4+ T cells was carried out with the Oncomine TCR Beta short-read assay. TCRdb re-derived calls from the PCR reads in MiXCR, one entry per CDR3 protein. The repertoire includes tens of thousands of distinct CDR3 sequences, roughly two fifths of them detected once, and 4.5% to 5.5% sits in the top ten. The time point here: late sampling 161 to 241 days after vaccination in a few convalescent patients. The treatment here: roughly 10-day PBMC culture with coronavirus spike peptide pools or control peptides (ViraFEST assay). V shed 6 bases and J 4 bases; nucleotides not matched to a gene: 8. The V gene's germline CDR1 is LNHDA and CDR2 SQIVND (reference sequence). The CDR3 contains 15 residues. The data belong to a study of vaccination and CD4 T cells after COVID-19. Looking at the study overall: There were six male and four female convalescents, and two of them were Hispanic. Post-vaccine sample collection happened at a median of approximately 10 weeks after dose two, ranging 14 to 241. Investigators sampled three convalescent patients at day 14 and days 161 to 241 post-vaccination. Stimulation of cells relied on overlapping spike peptides derived from SARS-CoV-2, HCoV-NL63, HCoV-OC43 and HCoV-229E.

The clonotype comes from a human donor who had recovered from COVID-19. The input for sequencing was CD4+ T cells from blood, cultured in vitro, taken about 7 months after SARS-CoV-2 vaccination. The rearrangement uses TRBV19 and TRBJ2-5, with 10 bases aligning to TRBD2. For the CDR3, the DNA is TGTGCCAGTAGCCCCGGCCAGCGGGAGGGAGAGACCCAGTACTTC. Translated, it gives CASSPGQREGETQYF.